This T cell receptor (beta chain) was obtained from a study of blood T cell repertoires in COVID-19. Study details: Samples of COVID-19 (acute and convalescent) were obtained from the United States, Italy and Spain.

The CDR3 runs to 15 residues. Germline V gives CDR1 SGDLS, CDR2 YYNGEE. TCRdb keeps only in-frame clones here, not all; method: immunoSEQ multiplex PCR. The table shows about 150,000 clones, with 80% to 90% occurring only once. Those enrolled in Seattle joined during active infection and were followed longitudinally afterward. Comments on this clone: A read error may account for a junction end that differs from germline.

The chain recombines TRBV9 with TRBJ1-5; D unresolved. Sequencing input: peripheral blood. This receptor was obtained from a woman in her fifties or sixties with COVID-19, enrolled during active disease. CDR3 residues: CASSVGPSSDQPQHF. The CDR3 nucleotides are TGTGCCAGCAGCGTAGGGCCCAGTAGCGATCAGCCCCAGCATTTT. The whole variable domain, filled in from reference TRBV9 and TRBJ1-5, reads DSGVTQTPKHLITATGQRVTLRCSPRSGDLSVYWYQQSLDQGLQFLIQYYNGEERAKGNILERFSAQQFPDLHSELNLSSLELGDSALYFCASSVGPSSDQPQHFGDGTRLSIL.